This T cell receptor beta chain is from a study of CD8+ T cells in alopecia areata. General study findings and limits: Lesional scalp, notably in alopecia totalis/universalis, had clonality above that of normal scalp. Scalp sample data also include resident alphabeta T cells from normal skin. Possibly as an HLA-related effect, TCR sharing across patients appeared less clear than in mice.

Sequencing used cDNA as its template, made by extracting RNA and reverse transcribing it. TCRdb's table, derived via immunoSEQ multiplex PCR, lists solely in-frame clones and lacks some. The table shows around 190,000 clones, with about 61% occurring only once. With 2 bases clipped from V and 6 bases from J, the junction kept 5 bases outside the gene matches. The germline CDR1 and CDR2 sequences are SGDLS and YYNGEE. The CDR3 loop spans 14 amino acids. PBMC-derived CD4+ and CD8+ T cells were sorted. Details on this clone: The antigen is undetermined.

The V call is TRBV9, the J call TRBJ1-5, with 7 bases fitting TRBD1. The sequenced material came from CD8+ T cells sorted from blood. The receptor was derived from a human donor in good health. CDR3 in amino acids: CASSVTGVGQPQHF. As DNA, the CDR3 is TGTGCCAGCAGCGTTACAGGGGTGGGTCAGCCCCAGCATTTT. Full variable domain (outside the CDR3, taken from reference TRBV9 and TRBJ1-5): DSGVTQTPKHLITATGQRVTLRCSPRSGDLSVYWYQQSLDQGLQFLIQYYNGEERAKGNILERFSAQQFPDLHSELNLSSLELGDSALYFCASSVTGVGQPQHFGDGTRLSIL.